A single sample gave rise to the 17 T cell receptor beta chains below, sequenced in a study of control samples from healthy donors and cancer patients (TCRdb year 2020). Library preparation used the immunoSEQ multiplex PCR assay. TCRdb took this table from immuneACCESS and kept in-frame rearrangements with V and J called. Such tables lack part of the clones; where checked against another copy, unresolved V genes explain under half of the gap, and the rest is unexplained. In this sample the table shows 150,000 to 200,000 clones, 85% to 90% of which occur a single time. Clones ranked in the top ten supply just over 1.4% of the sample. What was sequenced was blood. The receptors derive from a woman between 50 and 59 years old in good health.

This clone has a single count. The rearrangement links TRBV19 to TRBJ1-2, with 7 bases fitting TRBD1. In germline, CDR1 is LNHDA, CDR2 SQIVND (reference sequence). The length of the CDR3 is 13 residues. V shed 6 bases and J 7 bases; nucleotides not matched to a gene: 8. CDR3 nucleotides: TGTGCCAGTAGGATTGACAGGGACGGTGGCTACACCTTC. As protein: CASRIDRDGGYTF.

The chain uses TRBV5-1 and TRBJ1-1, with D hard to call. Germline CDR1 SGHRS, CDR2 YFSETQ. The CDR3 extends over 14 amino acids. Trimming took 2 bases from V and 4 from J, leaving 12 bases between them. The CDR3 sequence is CASSFGVRGTEAFF. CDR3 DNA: TGCGCCAGCAGCTTCGGGGTCCGGGGCACTGAAGCTTTCTTT.

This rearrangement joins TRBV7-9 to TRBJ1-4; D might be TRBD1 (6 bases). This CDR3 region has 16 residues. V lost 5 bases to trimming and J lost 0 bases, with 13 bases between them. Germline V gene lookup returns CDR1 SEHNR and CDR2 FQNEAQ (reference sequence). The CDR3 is CASSKSRGPTNEKLFF. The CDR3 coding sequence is TGTGCCAGCAGCAAGTCCAGGGGACCAACTAATGAAAAACTGTTTTTT.

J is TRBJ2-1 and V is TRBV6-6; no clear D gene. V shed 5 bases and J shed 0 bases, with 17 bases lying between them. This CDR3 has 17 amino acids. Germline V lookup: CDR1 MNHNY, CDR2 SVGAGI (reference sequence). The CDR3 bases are TGTGCCAGCAGTCTACTGTCGGTCCGAAGCTCCTACAATGAGCAGTTCTTC. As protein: CASSLLSVRSSYNEQFF.

CDR3 loop: CASSIQSDQPQHF. CDR3 nucleotide sequence: TGTGCCAGTAGTATACAGTCCGATCAGCCCCAGCATTTT. This sequence joins TRBV19 and TRBJ1-5; D gene ambiguous. This CDR3 is built from 13 residues. Germline V gives CDR1 LNHDA, CDR2 SQIVND (reference sequence). Deletions cut 2 bases from V and 5 bases from J, with 7 bases between.

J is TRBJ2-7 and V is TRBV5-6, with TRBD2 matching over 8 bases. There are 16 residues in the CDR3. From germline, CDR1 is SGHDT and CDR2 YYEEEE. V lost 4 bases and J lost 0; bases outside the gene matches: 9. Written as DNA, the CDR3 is TGTGCCAGCAGCCCGGTCCAGCGGGAGACCTCCTACGAGCAGTACTTC. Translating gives CASSPVQRETSYEQYF.

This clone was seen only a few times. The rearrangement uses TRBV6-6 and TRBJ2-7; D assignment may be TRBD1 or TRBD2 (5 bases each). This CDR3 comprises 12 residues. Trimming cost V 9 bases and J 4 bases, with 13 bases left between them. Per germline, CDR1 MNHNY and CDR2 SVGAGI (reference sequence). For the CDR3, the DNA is TGTGCCAGTGGGACGGGATCTTACGAGCAGTACTTC. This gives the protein CASGTGSYEQYF.

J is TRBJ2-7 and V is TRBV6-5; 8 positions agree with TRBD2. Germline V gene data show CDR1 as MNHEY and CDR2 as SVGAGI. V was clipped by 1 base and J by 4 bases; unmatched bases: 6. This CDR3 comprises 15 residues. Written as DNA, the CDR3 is TGTGCCAGCAGTTACTTTGCTAGCGGGTCTTACGAGCAGTACTTC. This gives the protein CASSYFASGSYEQYF.

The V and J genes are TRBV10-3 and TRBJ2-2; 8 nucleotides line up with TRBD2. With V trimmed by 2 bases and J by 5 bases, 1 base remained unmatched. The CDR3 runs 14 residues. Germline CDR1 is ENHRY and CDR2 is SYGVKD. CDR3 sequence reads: CAISERGGTGELFF. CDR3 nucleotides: TGTGCCATCAGTGAGCGGGGGGGGACCGGGGAGCTGTTTTTT.

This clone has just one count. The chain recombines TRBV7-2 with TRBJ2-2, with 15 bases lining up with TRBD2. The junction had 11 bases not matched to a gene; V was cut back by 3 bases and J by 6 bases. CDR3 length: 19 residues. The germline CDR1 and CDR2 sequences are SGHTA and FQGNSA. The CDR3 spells CASSFYTLGLAGGAGELFF. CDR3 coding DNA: TGTGCCAGCAGCTTTTACACTCTGGGACTAGCGGGAGGAGCCGGGGAGCTGTTTTTT.

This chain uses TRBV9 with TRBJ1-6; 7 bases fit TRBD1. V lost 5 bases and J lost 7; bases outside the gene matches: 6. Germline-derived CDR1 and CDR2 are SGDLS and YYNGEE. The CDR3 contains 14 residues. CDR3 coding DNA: TGTGCCAGCAGGAGAACAGGGGTCAATTCACCCCTCCACTTT. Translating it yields CASRRTGVNSPLHF. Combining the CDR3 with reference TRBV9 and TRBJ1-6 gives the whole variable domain DSGVTQTPKHLITATGQRVTLRCSPRSGDLSVYWYQQSLDQGLQFLIQYYNGEERAKGNILERFSAQQFPDLHSELNLSSLELGDSALYFCASRRTGVNSPLHFGNGTRLTVT.

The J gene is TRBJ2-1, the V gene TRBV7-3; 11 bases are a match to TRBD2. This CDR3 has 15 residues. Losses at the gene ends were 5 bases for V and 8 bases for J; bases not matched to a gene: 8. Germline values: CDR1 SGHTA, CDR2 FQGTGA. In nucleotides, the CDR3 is TGTGCCAGCAGCCCCCCTAGCGGGGGGTTCGATGAGCAGTTCTTC. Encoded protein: CASSPPSGGFDEQFF. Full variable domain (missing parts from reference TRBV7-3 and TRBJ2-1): GAGVSQTPSNKVTEKGKYVELRCDPISGHTALYWYRQSLGQGPEFLIYFQGTGAADDSGLPNDRFFAVRPEGSVSTLKIQRTERGDSAVYLCASSPPSGGFDEQFFGPGTRLTVL.

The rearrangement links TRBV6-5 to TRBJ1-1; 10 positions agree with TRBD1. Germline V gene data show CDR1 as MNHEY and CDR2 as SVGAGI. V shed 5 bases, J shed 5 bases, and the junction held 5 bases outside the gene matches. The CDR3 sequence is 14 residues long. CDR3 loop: CASSRQGAGTEAFF. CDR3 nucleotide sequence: TGTGCCAGCAGTAGACAGGGGGCTGGGACTGAAGCTTTCTTT.

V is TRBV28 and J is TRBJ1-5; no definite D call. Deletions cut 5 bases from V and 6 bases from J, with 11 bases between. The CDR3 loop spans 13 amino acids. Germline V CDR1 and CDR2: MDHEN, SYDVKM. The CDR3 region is CASSPPGSQPQHF. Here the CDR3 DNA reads TGTGCCAGCAGTCCCCCCGGTAGTCAGCCCCAGCATTTT. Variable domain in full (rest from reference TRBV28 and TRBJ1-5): DVKVTQSSRYLVKRTGEKVFLECVQDMDHENMFWYRQDPGLGLRLIYFSYDVKMKEKGDIPEGYSVSREKKERFSLILESASTNQTSMYLCASSPPGSQPQHFGDGTRLSIL.

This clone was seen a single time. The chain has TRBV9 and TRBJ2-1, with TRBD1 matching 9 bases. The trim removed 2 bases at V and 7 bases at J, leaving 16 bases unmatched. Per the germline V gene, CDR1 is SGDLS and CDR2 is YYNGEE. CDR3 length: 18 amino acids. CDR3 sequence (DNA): TGTGCCAGCAGCGTTCGGGACAGGGTACTCTCCCCTGGTAATGAGCAGTTCTTC. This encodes CASSVRDRVLSPGNEQFF. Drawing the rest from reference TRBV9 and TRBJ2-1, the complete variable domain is DSGVTQTPKHLITATGQRVTLRCSPRSGDLSVYWYQQSLDQGLQFLIQYYNGEERAKGNILERFSAQQFPDLHSELNLSSLELGDSALYFCASSVRDRVLSPGNEQFFGPGTRLTVL.

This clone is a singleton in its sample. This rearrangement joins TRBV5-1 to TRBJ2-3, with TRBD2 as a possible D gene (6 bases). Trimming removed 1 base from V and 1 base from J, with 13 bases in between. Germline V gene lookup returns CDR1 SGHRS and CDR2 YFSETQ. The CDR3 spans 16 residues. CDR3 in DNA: TGCGCCAGCAGCTTGAATTGGGGGGTAGGCACAGATACGCAGTATTTT. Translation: CASSLNWGVGTDTQYF.

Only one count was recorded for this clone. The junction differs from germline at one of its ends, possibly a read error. This CDR3 reads CASSSISTGELFF. CDR3 coding DNA: TGTGCCAGCAGCTCAATTTCCACCGGAGAGCTGTTTTTT. This sequence joins TRBV7-3 and TRBJ2-2; D gene uncertain. Germline loops: CDR1 SGHTA, CDR2 FQGTGA. This CDR3 has 13 amino acids.